The 17 T cell receptor beta chains reported below all come from one sample, sequenced in a study of control samples from healthy donors and cancer patients. Profiled with immunoSEQ multiplex PCR; TCRdb holds only in-frame clones, not every one. The table has some 120,000 clones, approximately 90% seen once. Sequencing was performed on blood. The receptor set was obtained from a man aged 30-40 years in good health.

This chain connects TRBV6-5 to TRBJ2-3; D remains unclear. This CDR3 is built from 12 residues. V lost 7 bases and J 1 base, leaving 6 bases between the germline ends. Per the germline V gene, CDR1 is MNHEY and CDR2 is SVGAGI. CDR3 loop: CASTRGTDTQYF. In DNA form, the CDR3 reads TGTGCCAGCACTAGGGGCACAGATACGCAGTATTTT.

This chain uses TRBV3-1 (or the pseudogene TRBV3-2) with TRBJ1-3; D is unresolved. The CDR3 is 17 amino acids. V was pared by 0 bases and J by 0 bases, with 12 bases between. CDR1 is LGHDT, CDR2 YNNKEL, per germline (reference sequence). CDR3 sequence reads: CASSQDREGISGNTIYF. In DNA form, the CDR3 reads TGTGCCAGCAGCCAAGATCGGGAGGGTATCTCTGGAAACACCATATATTTT.

The rearrangement uses TRBV3-1 (or the pseudogene TRBV3-2) and TRBJ1-6; 9 nucleotides agree with TRBD1. J lost 0 bases, V lost 1 base, and 7 bases had no gene match. Germline values: CDR1 LGHDT, CDR2 YNNKEL (reference sequence). The CDR3 contains 19 residues. CDR3 residues: CASSQGTGGLGSYNSPLHF. Here the CDR3 DNA reads TGTGCCAGCAGCCAAGGCACAGGGGGCCTGGGCTCCTATAATTCACCCCTCCACTTT.

The chain links TRBV2 to TRBJ1-4, with TRBD1 matching over 7 bases. Unmatched junction bases numbered 0, after V lost 6 bases and J lost 8 bases. Germline CDR1 and CDR2: SNHLY and FYNNEI. This CDR3 spans 11 amino acids. The CDR3 nucleotides read TGTGCCAGCAGGGACAGGGAAAAACTGTTTTTT. It specifies CASRDREKLFF.

V usage is TRBV7-9 and J usage is TRBJ2-3; D is perhaps TRBD2 (5 bases). This CDR3 comprises 14 residues. The germline V gene encodes CDR1 SEHNR and CDR2 FQNEAQ (reference sequence). The V gene lost 7 bases and the J gene lost 4 bases, with 15 bases spanning the gap. The CDR3, as DNA: TGTGCCAGCACTCCCGGGGATTCGGCAGATACGCAGTATTTT. Encoded protein: CASTPGDSADTQYF.

The genes are TRBV7-8 and TRBJ1-5, with unresolved D. The germline CDR1 and CDR2 sequences are SGHVS and FQNEAQ. V was trimmed by 4 bases and J by 4 bases, leaving 8 bases between them. The CDR3 runs to 13 residues. DNA of the CDR3: TGTGCCAGCAGCTGGAGTGGGAATCAGCCCCAGCATTTT. Protein: CASSWSGNQPQHF.

The CDR3 reads CTSSQRTPGRQETQYF. The CDR3 region has the DNA TGCACCAGCAGCCAAAGGACTCCGGGTCGCCAAGAGACCCAGTACTTC. The chain couples TRBV1 to TRBJ2-5; whether TRBD2, the table's D call, matches the DNA was not checked. TRBV1 is noted as a pseudogene. The CDR3 is 16 residues long.

The chain couples TRBV14 to TRBJ2-1, with TRBD2 matching 7 bases. The V and J ends lost 2 bases and 2 bases, in that order; junction bases with no gene match: 0. The CDR3 runs 14 residues. Germline CDR1 SGHDN, CDR2 FVKESK. CDR3 region: CASSQLAAYNEQFF. DNA for the CDR3: TGTGCCAGCAGCCAACTAGCGGCCTACAATGAGCAGTTCTTC. Combining the CDR3 with reference TRBV14 and TRBJ2-1 gives the whole variable domain EAGVTQFPSHSVIEKGQTVTLRCDPISGHDNLYWYRRVMGKEIKFLLHFVKESKQDESGMPNNRFLAERTGGTYSTLKVQPAELEDSGVYFCASSQLAAYNEQFFGPGTRLTVL.

This sequence joins TRBV18 and TRBJ1-3; perhaps TRBD1 as D (5 bases). Deletions cut 0 bases from V and 0 bases from J, with 12 bases between. This CDR3 comprises 17 residues. The germline V gene has CDR1 KGHSH and CDR2 LQKENI. The DNA of the CDR3 is TGTGCCAGCTCACCACCAAGCTATGGGGGCTCTGGAAACACCATATATTTT. Translated: CASSPPSYGGSGNTIYF.

The rearrangement uses TRBV7-2 and TRBJ1-1; D is undetermined. The V gene lost 5 bases and the J gene lost 3 bases, with 10 bases spanning the gap. The CDR3 totals 13 residues. Looked up from germline, CDR1 is SGHTA and CDR2 is FQGNSA. CDR3 DNA sequence: TGTGCCAGCAGCACCCAAAGGGACACTGAAGCTTTCTTT. This sequence encodes CASSTQRDTEAFF.

The chain employs TRBV20-1 and TRBJ2-1; 12 positions agree with TRBD2. The CDR3 consists of 16 residues. Germline lookup yields CDR1 DFQATT and CDR2 SNEGSKA (reference sequence). V was pared by 3 bases and J by 5 bases, with 8 bases of the junction left unmatched. The CDR3 bases are TGCAGTGCTAGTGAACTAGCGGGGGGTCAGAACAATGAGCAGTTCTTC. Translated, it gives CSASELAGGQNNEQFF.

J is TRBJ1-3 and V is TRBV5-1; D is unresolved. Trimming left V 4 bases short and J 7 bases short, with 15 bases between. CDR3 length equals 14 residues. Germline V lookup: CDR1 SGHRS, CDR2 YFSETQ. DNA of the CDR3: TGCGCCAGCAGCCTGTCGGGCCCCCGGAACACCATATATTTT. This gives the protein CASSLSGPRNTIYF.

This clone has a single count. Here the CDR3 DNA reads TGTGCCAGCAGTGAAGTCGGGGCGGGGAATCAGCCCCAGCATTTT. Residues: CASSEVGAGNQPQHF. The V and J genes are TRBV6-1 and TRBJ1-5, with D possibly matching TRBD1 (5 bases). CDR3 size: 15 residues. Germline lookup yields CDR1 MNHNS and CDR2 SASEGT. The V end lost 1 base, the J end lost 4 bases, and 11 bases lay between the germline ends.

The chain links TRBV10-2 to TRBJ1-5; tentatively, D is TRBD1 (5 bases). The CDR3 runs to 14 residues. CDR1 is WSHSY, CDR2 SAAADI, per germline. V lost 5 bases, J lost 3 bases, and 11 bases lay in between. DNA of the CDR3: TGCGCCAGCAGTCTTACAGGAGACAATCAGCCCCAGCATTTT. It yields the protein CASSLTGDNQPQHF.

The rearrangement joins TRBV5-1 to TRBJ2-5, with D unclear. CDR3 length: 14 residues. The germline gives CDR1 SGHRS, CDR2 YFSETQ. Trimming took off 4 bases at V and 4 bases at J, with 14 bases between the two ends. CDR3 sequence (DNA): TGCGCCAGCAGCCAGGACCCAAGGAGAGAGACCCAGTACTTC. Translation gives CASSQDPRRETQYF.

The rearrangement joins TRBV5-1 to TRBJ1-1; no reliable D call. V dropped 0 bases and J dropped 3 bases, with 15 bases sitting between them. The CDR3 runs to 16 residues. Germline V gene sequence: CDR1 SGHRS, CDR2 YFSETQ. In nucleotides, the CDR3 is TGCGCCAGCAGCTTGGAACTATCGTCTTCGCACACTGAAGCTTTCTTT. Translated: CASSLELSSSHTEAFF. Full variable domain (outside the CDR3, taken from reference TRBV5-1 and TRBJ1-1): KAGVTQTPRYLIKTRGQQVTLSCSPISGHRSVSWYQQTPGQGLQFLFEYFSETQRNKGNFPGRFSGRQFSNSRSEMNVSTLELGDSALYLCASSLELSSSHTEAFFGQGTRLTVV.

The chain recombines TRBV10-1 with TRBJ2-1; D may match TRBD1 or TRBD2 (5 bases each). Trimming removed 5 bases at V and 4 bases at J, with 12 bases between. Germline values: CDR1 WNHNN, CDR2 SYGVQD (reference sequence). This CDR3 comprises 14 residues. The CDR3 region has the DNA TGCGCCAGCAGTCCCGGGACCCGTTACAATGAGCAGTTCTTC. This encodes CASSPGTRYNEQFF.